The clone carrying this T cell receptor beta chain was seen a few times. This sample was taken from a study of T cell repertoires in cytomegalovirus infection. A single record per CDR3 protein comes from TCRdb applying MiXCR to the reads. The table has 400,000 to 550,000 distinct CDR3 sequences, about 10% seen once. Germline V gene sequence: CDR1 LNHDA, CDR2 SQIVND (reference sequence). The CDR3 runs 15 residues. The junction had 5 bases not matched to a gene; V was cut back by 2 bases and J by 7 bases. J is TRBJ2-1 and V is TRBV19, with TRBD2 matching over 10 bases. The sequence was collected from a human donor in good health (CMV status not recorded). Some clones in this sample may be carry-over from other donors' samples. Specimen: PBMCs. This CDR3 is CASSISPSGRNEQFF. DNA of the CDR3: TGTGCCAGTAGTATAAGTCCTAGCGGGAGAAATGAGCAGTTCTTC.